The clone carrying this T cell receptor beta chain has at least ten counts. The antigen remains undetermined. TCRdb recomputed calls from the reads with MiXCR, one row per CDR3 protein. The table shows roughly 760,000 distinct CDR3 sequences, with roughly 35% occurring only once. The data originate from a study of T cell repertoires in cytomegalovirus infection. Overall study context: CMV infection and matching HLA type were both indicated by public TCR beta signatures. Study-wide results and caveats: CMV-specific TCR beta clonotypes restricted by HLA-C were the ones dominating the ex vivo response.

The CDR3 is 12 amino acids. Losses at the gene ends were 5 bases for V and 5 bases for J; bases not matched to a gene: 3. The germline V gene has CDR1 SEHNR and CDR2 FQNEAQ (reference sequence). The sequencing sample was made of PBMCs. This clonotype was obtained from a human donor in good health (CMV status not recorded). Some clones in this sample may be carry-over from other donors' samples. The chain recombines TRBV7-9 with TRBJ2-7, with 7 bases matching TRBD1. The CDR3 loop is CASSVGTDEQYF. DNA of the CDR3: TGTGCCAGCAGCGTTGGGACAGACGAGCAGTACTTC. Filled out from reference TRBV7-9 and TRBJ2-7, the complete variable domain reads DTGVSQNPRHKITKRGQNVTFRCDPISEHNRLYWYRQTLGQGPEFLTYFQNEAQLEKSRLLSDRFSAERPKGSFSTLEIQRTEQGDSAMYLCASSVGTDEQYFGPGTRLTVT.